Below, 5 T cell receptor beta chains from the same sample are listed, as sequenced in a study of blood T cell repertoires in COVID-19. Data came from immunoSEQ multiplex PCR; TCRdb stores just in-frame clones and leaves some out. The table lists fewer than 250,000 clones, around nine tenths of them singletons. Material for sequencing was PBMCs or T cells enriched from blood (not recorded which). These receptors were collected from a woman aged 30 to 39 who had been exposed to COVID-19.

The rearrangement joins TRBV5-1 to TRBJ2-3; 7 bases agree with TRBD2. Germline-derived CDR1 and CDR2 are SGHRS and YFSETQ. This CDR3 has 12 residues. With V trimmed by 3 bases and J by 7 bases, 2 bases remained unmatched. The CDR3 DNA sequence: TGCGCCAGCAGCTCGACTAGCAATACGCAGTATTTT. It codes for CASSSTSNTQYF. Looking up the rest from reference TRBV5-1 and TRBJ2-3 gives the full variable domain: KAGVTQTPRYLIKTRGQQVTLSCSPISGHRSVSWYQQTPGQGLQFLFEYFSETQRNKGNFPGRFSGRQFSNSRSEMNVSTLELGDSALYLCASSSTSNTQYFGPGTRLTVL.

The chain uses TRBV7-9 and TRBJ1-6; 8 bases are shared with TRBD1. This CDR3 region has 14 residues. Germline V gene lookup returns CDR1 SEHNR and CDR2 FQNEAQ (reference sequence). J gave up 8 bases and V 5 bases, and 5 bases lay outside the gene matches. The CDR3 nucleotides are TGTGCCAGCAGCCCCACGACAGGGGATTCACCCCTCCACTTT. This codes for CASSPTTGDSPLHF.

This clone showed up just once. Written as DNA, the CDR3 is TGTGCCAGCAGTTACGGGGACAGAGTTAACTATGGCTACACCTTC. This codes for CASSYGDRVNYGYTF. The chain employs TRBV6-5 and TRBJ1-2; 7 bases are shared with TRBD1. From germline, CDR1 is MNHEY and CDR2 SVGAGI. The CDR3 consists of 15 residues. V lost 2 bases to trimming and J lost 1 base; unmatched junction nucleotides: 4.

The CDR3 DNA follows: TGTGCCTGGACCCAGGGTAACTATGGCTACACCTTC. It codes for CAWTQGNYGYTF. This rearrangement joins TRBV30 to TRBJ1-2; weak D call: TRBD1 (5 bases). This CDR3 is 12 amino acids long. The V gene lost 4 bases and the J gene lost 1 base, with 7 bases spanning the gap. Germline V gene lookup returns CDR1 GTSNPN and CDR2 SVGIG (reference sequence).

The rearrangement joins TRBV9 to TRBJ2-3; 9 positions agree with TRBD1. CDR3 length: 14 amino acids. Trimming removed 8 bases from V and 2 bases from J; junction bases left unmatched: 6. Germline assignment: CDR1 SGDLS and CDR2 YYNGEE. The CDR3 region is CASGRTGVTDTQYF. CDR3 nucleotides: TGTGCCAGTGGACGGACAGGGGTCACAGATACGCAGTATTTT. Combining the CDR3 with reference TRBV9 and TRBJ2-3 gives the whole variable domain DSGVTQTPKHLITATGQRVTLRCSPRSGDLSVYWYQQSLDQGLQFLIQYYNGEERAKGNILERFSAQQFPDLHSELNLSSLELGDSALYFCASGRTGVTDTQYFGPGTRLTVL.